This T cell receptor (beta chain) was documented in a study of early stage breast cancer tumors. The repertoire was sequenced with immunoSEQ multiplex PCR; TCRdb's copy has only in-frame clones and lacks some. The table shows 45,000 to 65,000 clones, with around 78% occurring only once. Trimming stripped 6 bases from V and 0 bases from J, with 8 bases between. This CDR3 spans 14 amino acids. From germline, CDR1 is LNHDA and CDR2 SQIVND (reference sequence). The V and J genes are TRBV19 and TRBJ2-2; D call uncertain. The clonotype comes from a person aged 40 to 49 with breast cancer. The sequenced sample consisted of blood. The CDR3 is CASSPWTNTGELFF. CDR3 nucleotide sequence: TGTGCCAGTAGCCCCTGGACGAACACCGGGGAGCTGTTTTTT.